This is a list of T cell receptor beta chains from one sample in a study of T cell repertoires in cytomegalovirus infection. Via MiXCR, TCRdb re-called the reads, giving one row per CDR3 protein. The sample carries 150,000 or so distinct CDR3 sequences, about 20% recorded once. The antigens these receptors bind are not known. Sequenced here: CD8+ T cells from cultured PBMCs, sampled from culture after CMV antigen stimulation. The source of these receptors is a human donor in good health (CMV status not recorded). Some clones in this sample may be carry-over from other donors' samples. Each CDR3 is given with its conserved first and last residue. A D gene is named only where the DNA matches it firmly. The size of a clone is reported for some rows only, either as once, few or many, or as a class for expanded clones.

j_call,d_call,v_call,clone_size,cdr3_nt,cdr3_aa
TRBJ1-1,.,TRBV10-3,few,TGTGCCATCAAGGGGCCGGTCGGGGGTGAGGAGGCTTTCTTT,CAIKGPVGGEEAFF
TRBJ2-5,.,TRBV7-2,.,TGTGCCAGCAGACCACAACCTTCAGGGTACCAAGAGACCCAGTACTTC,CASRPQPSGYQETQYF
TRBJ1-6,.,TRBV12-3/TRBV12-4,few,TGTGCCAGCAGTTCGGAGGTGAATTCACCCCTCCACTTT,CASSSEVNSPLHF
TRBJ2-6,TRBD1,TRBV12-3/TRBV12-4,few,TGTGCCAGCAGTTTATCTTATTGGGACAGAGCCTCTGGGGCCAACGTCCTGACTTTC,CASSLSYWDRASGANVLTF
TRBJ1-1,.,TRBV6-1,.,TGTGCCAGCACCCCGACCCGGCGGAACACTGAAGCTTTCTTT,CASTPTRRNTEAFF
TRBJ2-2,TRBD2,TRBV4-1,.,TGCGCCAGCAGCCGGACTAGTGAGTCTTCCGGGGAGCTGTTTTTT,CASSRTSESSGELFF
TRBJ1-1,.,TRBV7-2,.,TGTGCCAGCAGCTTAAATTGGATCACTGAAGCTTTCTTT,CASSLNWITEAFF
TRBJ1-4,.,TRBV7-2,few,TGTGCCAGCAGCTTAGGGAGGCAGAAGGGGGAAAAACTGTTTTTT,CASSLGRQKGEKLFF
TRBJ2-4,TRBD1,TRBV5-5,.,TGTGCCAGCAGCTTGACACCCGACAGGGAATTAATCATTCAGTACTTC,CASSLTPDRELIIQYF
TRBJ1-1,TRBD1,TRBV12-3/TRBV12-4,.,TGTGCCAGCAGTCCAGGGACAGGGTATGGCACTGAAGCTTTCTTT,CASSPGTGYGTEAFF
TRBJ2-5,.,TRBV7-9,many,TGTGCCAGCAGCCCCCCGACTATCCAAGAGACCCAGTACTTC,CASSPPTIQETQYF
TRBJ2-1,.,TRBV6-2/TRBV6-3,.,TGTGCCAGCAGTTATGAAGAAGGGGGGGCAAGCTCCTACAATGAGCAGTTCTTC,CASSYEEGGASSYNEQFF
TRBJ1-1,.,TRBV6-1,.,TGTGCCAGCAGTAAGCGACAGGCCTCCAGGAGAGAAGCTTTCTTT,CASSKRQASRREAFF
TRBJ2-3,TRBD1,TRBV9,.,TGTGCCAGCAGCCTTCCATCAGGGGGCAGGGGCACAGATACGCAGTATTTT,CASSLPSGGRGTDTQYF
TRBJ2-1,TRBD2,TRBV11-2,.,TGTGCCAGCAGCACTGGACTAGCGGGAGGGCCTGGTGAGCAGTTCTTC,CASSTGLAGGPGEQFF
TRBJ1-1,.,TRBV12-3/TRBV12-4,few,TGTGCCAGCAGTTTAGTCAGCCCTGAAGCTTTCTTT,CASSLVSPEAFF
TRBJ2-3,.,TRBV11-2,.,TGTGCCAGCAGCTTAACTGGGCCAAGCACAGATACGCAGTATTTT,CASSLTGPSTDTQYF
TRBJ2-7,TRBD1,TRBV7-6,few,TGTGCCAGCAGCTTAAAGGGACAGAGCTCCTACGAGCAGTACTTC,CASSLKGQSSYEQYF
TRBJ1-5,.,TRBV27,.,TGTGCCAGCAGTTCAAAAACCCCGACAGGTCGCAATCAGCCCCAGCATTTT,CASSSKTPTGRNQPQHF
TRBJ2-5,.,TRBV19,few,TGTGCCAGTAGTATAGATCCAGGTCTCCAAGAGACCCAGTACTTC,CASSIDPGLQETQYF
TRBJ1-1,.,TRBV28,few,TGTGCCAGCACCTCTCGAGGCTGGGGCTTTAACACTGAAGCTTTCTTT,CASTSRGWGFNTEAFF
TRBJ2-7,TRBD1,TRBV11-2,many,TGTGCCAGCAGCTTTGGACAGGGTATAACTTACGAGCAGTACTTC,CASSFGQGITYEQYF
TRBJ1-5,.,TRBV13,many,TGTGCCAGCAGCTTAGGTTCTAGCAATCAGCCCCAGCATTTT,CASSLGSSNQPQHF
TRBJ1-1,.,TRBV28,many,TGTGCCAGCAGTTTAGGTGGGGTGAGCACTGAAGCTTTCTTT,CASSLGGVSTEAFF
TRBJ2-3,TRBD2,TRBV12-3/TRBV12-4,.,TGTGCCAGCGGGTCTGCAGGACTAGCGGGGGAGGGAGATACGCAGTATTTT,CASGSAGLAGEGDTQYF
TRBJ1-3,.,TRBV7-2,few,TGTGCCAGCAGAAACCCTAGGGATTTCGGAAACACCATATATTTT,CASRNPRDFGNTIYF
TRBJ1-5,.,TRBV7-2,.,TGTGCCAGCGGTGGCGACGGGAGCAATCAGCCCCAGCATTTT,CASGGDGSNQPQHF
TRBJ1-6,.,TRBV11-2,few,TGTGCCAGCAGCTTAGAAGGGGCAGTTCCCTATAATTCACCCCTCCACTTT,CASSLEGAVPYNSPLHF
TRBJ2-1,TRBD2,TRBV6-1,few,TGTGCCAGCAGTGAAGCTAGCGGGAGTTACAATGAGCAGTTCTTC,CASSEASGSYNEQFF
TRBJ1-5,TRBD1,TRBV19,few,TGTGCCAGTAGTATTACAGGGGAAGGGTTTCAGCCCCAGCATTTT,CASSITGEGFQPQHF
TRBJ1-5,.,TRBV7-8,few,TGTGCCAGCAGCCCTTTCTCGACGGATAATAGCAATCAGCCCCAGCATTTT,CASSPFSTDNSNQPQHF
TRBJ1-1,.,TRBV4-3,.,TGCGCCAGCAGCCAAGATATCGGGAACACTGAAGCTTTCTTT,CASSQDIGNTEAFF
TRBJ2-5,.,TRBV5-6,.,TGTGCCAGCAGCTTGGCCGGCAACATCCAAGAGACCCAGTACTTC,CASSLAGNIQETQYF
TRBJ2-1,.,TRBV7-8,few,TGTGCCAGCAGCCCCACCCCAGGGGACAATGAGCAGTTCTTC,CASSPTPGDNEQFF
TRBJ2-7,.,TRBV7-2,.,TGTGCCAGCAGCTTAGAGCCTAGGTTTTACTACGAGCAGTACTTC,CASSLEPRFYYEQYF
TRBJ2-5,.,TRBV6-2/TRBV6-3,few,TGTGCCAGCACTCAGGGTTCGGAGACCCAGTACTTC,CASTQGSETQYF
TRBJ2-7,.,TRBV2,.,TGTGCCACCCAACGGGGGTATCAGCAGTACTTC,CATQRGYQQYF
TRBJ1-1,.,TRBV10-3,few,TGTGCCATCAGTGAGTCGCTGAGGGGATCTAACACTGAAGCTTTCTTT,CAISESLRGSNTEAFF
TRBJ1-1,.,TRBV6-2/TRBV6-3,.,TGTGCCAGCAGCCGACAAGCCACTGAAGCTTTCTTT,CASSRQATEAFF
TRBJ1-3,.,TRBV7-6,.,TGTGCCAGCAGCTTAGCCGGGGCGAGCCCTGGAAACACCATATATTTT,CASSLAGASPGNTIYF
TRBJ1-1,.,TRBV12-5,few,TGTGCTAGTGGTGCCGGAGGACCTGATTTGGGAGCTTTCTTT,CASGAGGPDLGAFF
TRBJ1-1,.,TRBV7-6,few,TGTGCCAGCAGCTTAGGGGCGGGGGAAGCTTTCTTT,CASSLGAGEAFF
TRBJ2-3,TRBD2,TRBV7-2,medium-sized,TGTGCCAGCAGCTGGAGGGGCAGCGGGGGCACAGATACGCAGTATTTT,CASSWRGSGGTDTQYF
TRBJ2-3,TRBD1,TRBV7-2,.,TGTGCCAGCAGCTGGACAGGGGTAGATACGCAGTATTTT,CASSWTGVDTQYF
TRBJ1-4,.,TRBV6-5,many,TGTGCCAGCACCTTTAACCTAAAGCAGGCTGGTTGGGAAAAACTGTTTTTT,CASTFNLKQAGWEKLFF
TRBJ2-5,.,TRBV7-2,few,TGTGCCAGCAGCTCGGGCTGGGGCCAAGAGACCCAGTACTTC,CASSSGWGQETQYF
TRBJ1-5,.,TRBV12-3/TRBV12-4,few,TGTGCCAGCAGTCCGAGGGGCCCTTATAGCAATCAGCCCCAGCATTTT,CASSPRGPYSNQPQHF
TRBJ1-1,.,TRBV18,few,TGTGCCAGCTCACCATTGGCTTTCTTT,CASSPLAFF
TRBJ2-1,.,TRBV12-3/TRBV12-4,.,TGTGCCAGCAGTTTAGGAGGTCAGGGCTTGGCCCACAATGAGCAGTTCTTC,CASSLGGQGLAHNEQFF